The rows below give T cell receptor beta chains drawn from one sample of a study of post-analysis software for immune sequencing data. TCRdb re-called the PCR reads through MiXCR, storing one row per CDR3 protein. The sample consists of approximately 460,000 distinct CDR3 sequences, roughly 45% of them appearing once. Sequenced material: blood. The receptors were sampled from a girl between 10 and 17 years old with multiple sclerosis. Both conserved end residues are trimmed from each CDR3.

TRBV4-3	ASSQDSGGNTEAF
TRBV10-3	ATGDRGPQETQY
TRBV12-3/TRBV12-4	ASSRLAGVLNEQF
TRBV5-6	ASSPSMSSEWYTGELF
TRBV5-1	ASSPTPETNPYEQY
TRBV4-1	ASRLIRTSGSPAGELF
TRBV5-1	ASSLGGSQDTQY
TRBV27	ASRALGETQY
TRBV7-8	ASSRLTTRTDTQY
TRBV12-3/TRBV12-4	ASSPKRLAGAEEQF
TRBV27	ASSPMGELGAKNIQY
TRBV5-6	ASTPSSGEAF
TRBV28	ASTLSATYNEQF
TRBV5-1	ASSLELGYNEQF
TRBV12-3/TRBV12-4	ASSRRGANVLT
TRBV20-1	SARVTDKWSEQY
TRBV10-3	AISDPGASGGTQY
TRBV28	ASSITGGEQF
TRBV6-5	ASRSSGANVLT
TRBV14	ASSQDIGQADTQY
TRBV4-3	ASSQDVSGAHTDAQY
TRBV10-3	AISELGDRASNNEQF
TRBV20-1	SAPKDRHTREQY
TRBV20-1	SARHGGEATDTQY
TRBV28	ASSFLSRDTGELF
TRBV20-1	SAREGGDWGEQY
TRBV15	ATSRAESYQPQH
TRBV13	ASSQAKGGSYNSPLH
TRBV12-5	ASGPPDSYEQY
TRBV2	ASSGTFQEAQY
TRBV7-9	ASSPDRGEQF
TRBV20-1	SALREGAGSEQY
TRBV29-1	SVGGQAYMGYT
TRBV7-9	ASSLGEGHYGYT
TRBV28	ASRVGGRETQY
TRBV6-1	ASNRQSNEKLF
TRBV27	ASSSVAGGENEQF
TRBV29-1	SVGGGRNSPLH
TRBV4-1	ASSQDVLAVTYEQY
TRBV7-2	ASSLGQSKNIQY
TRBV24-1	VFVRLTEGFMDNEQF
TRBV6-6	ASNGEIRYEQY
TRBV5-1	ASSDARGKNEQF
TRBV9	ASSPRTGRDIQY
TRBV6-5	ASSYSSRGSGYT
TRBV9	ASSVGVDTEAF
TRBV5-1	ASSLEVTDTQY
TRBV20-1	SASSSSGRAISYNEQF
TRBV15	ATSRDQTPTYEQF
TRBV7-2	ASSLSQTYEQY
TRBV12-3/TRBV12-4	ASSLNLNTEAF
TRBV5-1	ASSAAGAYNEQY
TRBV28	ASTATAGASYEQY
TRBV7-2	ASNRSDIPPYEQY
TRBV30	AWSPGLAGGEYNEQF
TRBV18	ASSRGDEISFQETQY
TRBV4-1	ASSRVRGSYEQY